Below are 18 T cell receptor beta chains sequenced from a single sample in a study of siplizumab effects on memory and regulatory T cells. The assay was immunoSEQ multiplex PCR, and TCRdb's table has in-frame clones only and misses some. The sample shows about 82,000 clones, roughly 89% of them seen only once. Sequenced input: Tregs sorted from blood. All receptors come from a human donor in good health.

This chain joins TRBV7-2 and TRBJ1-1; 9 bases line up with TRBD1. Germline CDR1 and CDR2: SGHTA and FQGNSA. This CDR3 spans 14 amino acids. Losses at the gene ends were 5 bases for V and 3 bases for J; bases not matched to a gene: 4. The CDR3 DNA reads TGTGCCAGCAGCAAGGGACAGGGTGACACTGAAGCTTTCTTT. Translation gives CASSKGQGDTEAFF.

The chain employs TRBV5-3 and TRBJ2-1, with TRBD1 as a possible D gene (5 bases). TRBV5-3 qualifies as an ORF whose function is uncertain. There are 12 residues in the CDR3. Trimming removed 1 base at V and 7 bases at J, with 6 bases between. CDR3 nucleotides: TGTGCCAGAAGCTTGAAGGGGAATGAGCAGTTCTTC. Its translation: CARSLKGNEQFF.

The V call is TRBV4-3, the J call TRBJ2-5; 10 positions agree with TRBD1. The J call is in doubt because the DNA end fits TRBJ2-7 better. The germline CDR1 and CDR2 sequences are LGHNA and YSLEER. The CDR3 length is 14 residues. The CDR3 is CASSQVGQGTEQYF. The CDR3 nucleotides read TGCGCCAGCAGCCAAGTGGGACAGGGGACCGAGCAGTACTTC.

The V gene is TRBV9, the J gene TRBJ2-5; TRBD1 aligns across 8 bases. CDR3 length: 13 amino acids. Losses at the gene ends were 0 bases for V and 5 bases for J; bases not matched to a gene: 0. CDR1 is SGDLS, CDR2 YYNGEE, per germline. The DNA for the CDR3 is TGTGCCAGCAGCGTAGGGACAGGGGAGACCCAGTACTTC. Translating gives CASSVGTGETQYF.

This clone was observed a few times. The chain couples TRBV6-5 to TRBJ1-6, with D perhaps TRBD1 (6 bases). Trimming took 5 bases from V and 9 from J, leaving 14 bases between them. This CDR3 has 14 residues. The germline CDR1 and CDR2 sequences are MNHEY and SVGAGI. The CDR3 region is CASSEQGFGSPLHF. For the CDR3, the DNA is TGTGCCAGCAGTGAACAGGGTTTTGGTTCACCCCTCCACTTT.

This clone was seen only once. CDR3 region: CASSFSPGVEANYGYTF. CDR3 DNA sequence: TGTGCCAGCAGCTTTAGTCCAGGGGTGGAAGCTAACTATGGCTACACCTTC. This chain joins TRBV5-5 and TRBJ1-2; perhaps TRBD1 as D (6 bases). With 2 bases removed from V and 0 bases from J, the gap between germline ends came to 17 bases. Germline V gene data show CDR1 as SGHKS and CDR2 as YYEKEE (reference sequence). CDR3 size: 17 residues.

The V and J genes are TRBV20-1 and TRBJ1-2, with D uncertain. CDR1 is DFQATT, CDR2 SNEGSKA, per germline (reference sequence). The CDR3 is 11 residues long. V lost 0 bases and J lost 7, with 6 bases in between. Here the CDR3 DNA reads TGCAGTGCTAGAGAAACAGTTGGCTACACCTTC. It specifies CSARETVGYTF.

The chain couples TRBV19 to TRBJ1-2; the D is unclear. V lost 4 bases to trimming and J lost 3 bases, with 12 bases between them. The CDR3 runs 14 residues. Per the germline V gene, CDR1 is LNHDA and CDR2 is SQIVND (reference sequence). The CDR3: CASSKGGQYYGYTF. For the CDR3, the DNA is TGTGCCAGTAGTAAGGGCGGGCAGTACTATGGCTACACCTTC.

The rearrangement joins TRBV7-3 to TRBJ1-3; D is undetermined. Germline CDR1 SGHTA, CDR2 FQGTGA. The CDR3 runs to 15 residues. Between the trimmed V and J ends, which lost 5 bases and 0 bases, there was a span of 11 bases. For the CDR3, the DNA is TGTGCCAGCAGCCCCCAGGAAGGCTCTGGAAACACCATATATTTT. The encoded protein is CASSPQEGSGNTIYF.

The J gene is TRBJ1-6, the V gene TRBV4-2, with no clear D. Deletions cut 0 bases from V and 0 bases from J, with 6 bases between. This CDR3 spans 16 amino acids. Germline V CDR1 and CDR2: LGHNA, YNFKEQ. The CDR3 region is CASSQEASSYNSPLHF. The CDR3 DNA reads TGTGCCAGCAGCCAAGAGGCAAGCTCCTATAATTCACCCCTCCACTTT.

This clone appeared a few times. This chain uses TRBV4-3 with TRBJ2-6; 11 nucleotides agree with TRBD2. Germline assignment: CDR1 LGHNA and CDR2 YSLEER. V shed 4 bases, J shed 0 bases, and the junction held 14 bases outside the gene matches. CDR3 length equals 21 residues. DNA for the CDR3: TGCGCCAGCAGCCCAACCGCTGGGACTAGCGGCCACCCCTCTGGGGCCAACGTCCTGACTTTC. Its protein is CASSPTAGTSGHPSGANVLTF.

The genes are TRBV7-7 and TRBJ2-7; maybe TRBD2 (6 bases). There are 16 residues in the CDR3. Germline V gene lookup returns CDR1 SSHAT and CDR2 FNYEAQ (reference sequence). The V end lost 3 bases, the J end lost 5 bases, and 20 bases lay between the germline ends. CDR3 region: CASSFPSERGSDEQYF. CDR3 coding DNA: TGTGCCAGCAGCTTTCCGTCAGAACGGGGGTCTGACGAGCAGTACTTC.

The chain couples TRBV18 to TRBJ2-5; TRBD1 matches at 10 bases. There are 15 residues in the CDR3. Germline CDR1 and CDR2: KGHSH and LQKENI. Trimming cost V 3 bases and J 5 bases; bases outside gene matches: 6. Here the CDR3 DNA reads TGTGCCAGCTCACCTTTGACAGGGGGCTTGGAGACCCAGTACTTC. Translated, it gives CASSPLTGGLETQYF.

This clone appeared a single time. An end of the junction differs from the germline gene, which may be a read error. The rearrangement links TRBV5-5 to TRBJ2-7, with a possible D match to TRBD2 (5 bases). Germline assignment: CDR1 SGHKS and CDR2 YYEKEE (reference sequence). This CDR3 is built from 15 residues. The CDR3 DNA is TGTGCCAGAAGCTTGGCCGGAGGTGACCCCTACGAGCAGTACTTC. Protein sequence: CARSLAGGDPYEQYF.

The chain combines TRBV19 with TRBJ2-7, with D tentatively TRBD1 or TRBD2 (5 bases each). The germline V and J ends were trimmed by 4 bases and 3 bases, with 10 bases remaining between them. The CDR3 consists of 13 residues. Germline V gene lookup returns CDR1 LNHDA and CDR2 SQIVND (reference sequence). The CDR3 sequence: CASSRDGFYEQYF. Written as DNA, the CDR3 is TGTGCCAGTAGTAGGGACGGGTTCTACGAGCAGTACTTC.

The genes are TRBV5-4 and TRBJ1-6, with D possibly being TRBD1 (5 bases). Trimming removed 2 bases at V and 7 bases at J, with 10 bases between. The CDR3 totals 14 residues. Germline loops: CDR1 SGHNT, CDR2 YYREEE (reference sequence). The CDR3 protein is CASSLRQTNSPLHF. The CDR3 DNA sequence: TGTGCCAGCAGCTTAAGACAGACCAATTCACCCCTCCACTTT.

The rearrangement uses TRBV4-1 and TRBJ1-1; D gene ambiguous. Germline lookup yields CDR1 MGHRA and CDR2 YSYEKL. The CDR3 length is 14 residues. V lost 1 base, J lost 4 bases, and 10 bases lay in between. CDR3 coding DNA: TGCGCCAGCAGCCAAGTCCCGAGCCTCACTGAAGCTTTCTTT. Translated: CASSQVPSLTEAFF.

The CDR3 DNA reads TGCGCCAGCAGCTTGGAAGTAGCCTCAGATACGCAGTATTTT. This gives the protein CASSLEVASDTQYF. This rearrangement joins TRBV5-1 to TRBJ2-3; D gene unclear. Germline loops: CDR1 SGHRS, CDR2 YFSETQ. This CDR3 spans 14 amino acids. Trimming removed 0 bases from V and 4 bases from J, with 9 bases in between. The full variable domain, in which reference TRBV5-1 and TRBJ2-3 provide the parts outside the CDR3, is KAGVTQTPRYLIKTRGQQVTLSCSPISGHRSVSWYQQTPGQGLQFLFEYFSETQRNKGNFPGRFSGRQFSNSRSEMNVSTLELGDSALYLCASSLEVASDTQYFGPGTRLTVL.